The source of this T cell receptor (beta chain) is a study of T cell repertoires in cytomegalovirus infection. About the research overall: The public TCR beta signatures pointed to both CMV infection and matching HLA type. Study-wide results and caveats: HLA-C-restricted CMV clonotypes gave the most frequent clonotype in two of eight donors. Accumulated public TCR beta family frequency recognized individuals carrying CMV together with the relevant HLA.

TCRdb reprocessed the reads via MiXCR and lists one record per CDR3 protein. The sample consists of hundreds of thousands of distinct CDR3 sequences, under 20% of them appearing once. The CDR3 spans 16 residues. V lost 5 bases to trimming and J lost 5 bases, with 18 bases between them. The germline CDR1 and CDR2 sequences are SGHVS and FNYEAQ. This clonotype has at least ten counts. Its antigen is unidentified. The specimen sequenced was PBMCs. The sequence derives from a human donor in good health (CMV status not recorded). Some clones in this sample may be carry-over from other donors' samples. The V call is TRBV7-6, the J call TRBJ1-4; D remains unclear. In DNA form, the CDR3 reads TGTGCCAGCAGCCCGCAGACGGACCTCTTAAATGAAAAACTGTTTTTT. This translates into CASSPQTDLLNEKLFF.